The rows below give T cell receptor beta chains drawn from one sample of a study of OX40 agonist ivuxolimab in advanced cancers. Sequenced by immunoSEQ multiplex PCR; TCRdb stores in-frame clones only, minus some. The data hold 38,000 or so clones, with roughly nine tenths observed a single time. The specimen was CD4+ or CD8+ T cells sorted from blood, collected in a trial of the OX40 agonist ivuxolimab. These receptors were taken from an adult with an advanced solid tumor such as melanoma, head and neck, liver or kidney cancer. The CDR3 runs from the conserved cysteine through the conserved F or W.

>TRBJ2-1|TRBV4-1
CASSYTSGGASYNEQFF
>TRBJ2-5|TRBV7-3
CASSLQETGGGQETQYF
>TRBJ2-7|TRBV11-2
CASSLAQGNEQYF
>TRBJ2-7|TRBV7-8
CASSLRQEYYEQYF
>TRBJ2-3|TRBV7-2
CASSSLAGMDTQYF
>TRBJ2-3|TRBV7-3
CASSAYPGRDTQYF
>TRBJ2-2|TRBV2
CAAGNTGELFF
>TRBJ2-7|TRBV2
CASSPRGTSGGYEQYF
>TRBJ1-1|TRBV4-1
CASSHLDRGNTEAFF
>TRBJ2-5|TRBV11-2
CASSPFPGGPETQYF
>TRBJ2-3|TRBV5-1
CASSPGPTDTQYF
>TRBJ2-4|TRBV7-9
CASSSTFVGNGNIQYF
>TRBJ2-1|TRBV11-2
CASSTGASYNEQFF
>TRBJ2-1|TRBV4-2
CASSQIAGGYNEQFF
>TRBJ1-2|TRBV27
CASGPGWGYTF
>TRBJ1-6|TRBV4-2
CASSQVRENSPLHF
>TRBJ2-5|TRBV4-3
CASSQEPGVLGETQYF
>TRBJ2-1|TRBV7-8
CASSPGGRLNEQFF
>TRBJ2-3|TRBV2
CASSGEGTDTQYF
>TRBJ1-2|TRBV30
CAWSEDRVVDYGYTF
>TRBJ2-7|TRBV7-2
CASSLLGSAYEQYF
>TRBJ1-1|TRBV7-9
CASSSEKVARIDTEAFF
>TRBJ2-1|TRBV27
CASSLTGTYNEQFF
>TRBJ2-5|TRBV7-8
CASSLEGAKTQYF
>TRBJ2-2|TRBV4-1
CASSQDPATGTTGELFF
>TRBJ2-7|TRBV7-8
CASSLGAYEQYF
>TRBJ2-7|TRBV29-1
CSVEDKTVSPYEQYF
>TRBJ2-5|TRBV4-1
CASSLRDFQETQYF
>TRBJ1-4|TRBV9
CASSLLGGAGEKLFF
>TRBJ1-2|TRBV28
CASSRAGGSNYGYTF
>TRBJ1-4|TRBV4-1
CASSQGQGWVEKLFF
>TRBJ2-1|TRBV20-1
CSARPNEQFF
>TRBJ1-2|TRBV27
CASLRTGKDYGYTF
>TRBJ2-5|TRBV5-1
CASSSGTAAGQETQYF
>TRBJ2-6|TRBV27
CASTLVHSGANVLTF
>TRBJ2-3|TRBV18
CASSPGGGADTQYF
>TRBJ1-2|TRBV4-3
CASSQDFGAGATNYGYTF
>TRBJ1-4|TRBV6-5
CASRSWEGANEKLFF
>TRBJ2-3|TRBV7-9
CASSVGQGTDTQYF
>TRBJ1-4|TRBV28
CASSSTGIGSVAEKLFF
>TRBJ2-7|TRBV10-3
CAISDRGNWEQYF
>TRBJ1-1|TRBV7-2
CASSLIGSSTEAFF
>TRBJ2-1|TRBV2
CASSDYNEQFF
>TRBJ2-3|TRBV7-9
CASSLDRASTDTQYF
>TRBJ2-1|TRBV7-8
CASSHTTRVDEQFF
>TRBJ2-7|TRBV6-4
CASSPMVHRDSYEQYF
>TRBJ2-3|TRBV4-3
CASSQLTGDAQYF
>TRBJ2-5|TRBV4-2
CASSPGGGVGETQYF
>TRBJ2-3|TRBV25-1
CASSEGGGTDTQYF
>TRBJ1-4|TRBV30
CACPDPTAGERLFF
>TRBJ1-4|TRBV19
CASYSSTNEKLFF
>TRBJ2-5|TRBV6-5
CASSYGSGLETQYF
>TRBJ2-1|TRBV27
CASSTPTGRRGAWANEQFF
>TRBJ2-3|TRBV7-2
CASSLIGGRTDTQYF
>TRBJ2-3|TRBV14
CASSQGAGGAFADTQYF
>TRBJ2-5|TRBV7-7
CASSRDSQETQYF
>TRBJ2-7|TRBV11-2
CASSSGLGGYEQYF
>TRBJ1-1|TRBV23-1
CASSRDRDRGRGNTEAFF
>TRBJ1-4|TRBV11-2
CASSLGNSNNREKLFF
>TRBJ2-1|TRBV9
CASSVEGLNNEQFF